These 30 T cell receptor beta chains were sequenced from one sample in a study of shared clonotypes between healthy human individuals. Measured with immunoSEQ multiplex PCR; TCRdb has only the in-frame clones, and not every one. This sample has just over 2,000,000 clones, with roughly 94% found just once. The sample was naive CD4+ T cells sorted from blood. Subset given: CD45RA+ positively selected. These receptors were obtained from a man aged 18 to 29 in good health.

V usage is TRBV18 and J usage is TRBJ1-1; TRBD1 matches at 8 bases. Germline values: CDR1 KGHSH, CDR2 LQKENI. V gave up 5 bases and J gave up 8 bases; unmatched junction bases: 4. The CDR3 sequence is 12 residues long. DNA for the CDR3: TGTGCCAGCTCAGGGGACAGGATCGAAGCTTTCTTT. Translation: CASSGDRIEAFF.

The chain combines TRBV21-1 with TRBJ2-2; the D call of TRBD2 is as the table states it, not checked on the DNA. TRBV21-1 is a known pseudogene. This CDR3 is built from 15 residues. CDR3 bases: TGTGCCAGCAGGTCGACTAGCCCCCACACCGGGGAGCTGTTTTTT. Translated, it gives CASRSTSPHTGELFF.

Only one count was recorded for this clone. The chain links TRBV5-1 to TRBJ2-1; 11 nucleotides align to TRBD2. The V gene's germline CDR1 is SGHRS and CDR2 YFSETQ. The CDR3 contains 16 residues. The V and J ends lost 2 bases and 7 bases, in that order; junction bases with no gene match: 8. CDR3 protein: CASSLETSGRGNEQFF. CDR3 DNA: TGCGCCAGCAGCTTAGAAACTAGCGGGAGAGGTAATGAGCAGTTCTTC. The whole variable domain, filled in from reference TRBV5-1 and TRBJ2-1, reads KAGVTQTPRYLIKTRGQQVTLSCSPISGHRSVSWYQQTPGQGLQFLFEYFSETQRNKGNFPGRFSGRQFSNSRSEMNVSTLELGDSALYLCASSLETSGRGNEQFFGPGTRLTVL.

The V and J genes are TRBV10-2 and TRBJ1-1, with 7 bases that match TRBD1. V was clipped by 8 bases and J by 4 bases; unmatched bases: 4. Germline assignment: CDR1 WSHSY and CDR2 SAAADI. The CDR3 consists of 12 residues. CDR3 sequence (DNA): TGCGCCAGCCGGGGGACAGTCACTGAAGCTTTCTTT. Translated: CASRGTVTEAFF.

The rearrangement links TRBV5-4 to TRBJ2-3, with D possibly being TRBD2 (5 bases). Germline V gives CDR1 SGHNT, CDR2 YYREEE (reference sequence). The CDR3 sequence is 16 residues long. Trimming removed 1 base from V and 4 bases from J, with 16 bases in between. As DNA, the CDR3 is TGTGCCAGCAGCTTGTCCTTGGTGCGCGGGTCAGATACGCAGTATTTT. Translated, it gives CASSLSLVRGSDTQYF.

This chain links TRBV9 with TRBJ2-2; TRBD1 agrees at 9 bases. Trimming took 0 bases from V and 5 from J; bases not matched to a gene: 5. The germline CDR1 and CDR2 sequences are SGDLS and YYNGEE. There are 16 residues in the CDR3. CDR3 protein: CASSVDGTGRTGELFF. The CDR3 coding sequence is TGTGCCAGCAGCGTAGATGGGACAGGGAGGACCGGGGAGCTGTTTTTT. Drawing the rest from reference TRBV9 and TRBJ2-2, the complete variable domain is DSGVTQTPKHLITATGQRVTLRCSPRSGDLSVYWYQQSLDQGLQFLIQYYNGEERAKGNILERFSAQQFPDLHSELNLSSLELGDSALYFCASSVDGTGRTGELFFGEGSRLTVL.

The chain joins TRBV29-1 to TRBJ2-2; TRBD2 aligns across 9 bases. Germline V gives CDR1 SQVTM, CDR2 ANQGSEA. The CDR3 contains 14 residues. J lost 0 bases, V lost 7 bases, and 3 bases had no gene match. The CDR3 DNA follows: TGCAGCGCCCGACTAGCGGCGAACACCGGGGAGCTGTTTTTT. This encodes CSARLAANTGELFF.

Of note for this clone: Different DNA sequences within this sample yield the same CDR3. The CDR3 is CASSFGLATDTQYF. The DNA of the CDR3 is TGCGCCAGCAGCTTCGGACTAGCGACAGATACGCAGTATTTT. This rearrangement joins TRBV5-1 to TRBJ2-3; 9 nucleotides line up with TRBD2. The germline V gene has CDR1 SGHRS and CDR2 YFSETQ. The CDR3 loop spans 14 amino acids. V lost 2 bases to trimming and J lost 3 bases; unmatched junction nucleotides: 1.

The chain employs TRBV5-1 and TRBJ2-7, with TRBD1 identical over 7 bases. There are 16 residues in the CDR3. V lost 0 bases, J lost 2 bases, and 8 bases stayed unmatched. Germline-derived CDR1 and CDR2 are SGHRS and YFSETQ. Written as DNA, the CDR3 is TGCGCCAGCAGCTTGGATTGGGCCGGACAGGCCTACGAGCAGTACTTC. Its translation is CASSLDWAGQAYEQYF.

The genes are TRBV2 and TRBJ2-3; the match to TRBD2 covers 13 bases. CDR3 length: 14 residues. Germline-derived CDR1 and CDR2 are SNHLY and FYNNEI. With 7 bases clipped from V and 5 bases from J, the junction kept 3 bases outside the gene matches. The CDR3 region has the DNA TGTGCCAGCAATGGACTAGCGGGGGTAGATACGCAGTATTTT. Amino acids: CASNGLAGVDTQYF.

This clone was picked up a small number of times. The gene calls are TRBV2 and TRBJ2-7; TRBD1 matches 8 bases. Per germline, CDR1 SNHLY and CDR2 FYNNEI. Trimming took 6 bases from V and 2 from J; bases not matched to a gene: 6. The CDR3 runs 14 residues. The CDR3 here is CASRDRDLTYEQYF. The DNA for the CDR3 is TGTGCCAGCAGGGACAGGGACCTAACCTACGAGCAGTACTTC.

The V call is TRBV9, the J call TRBJ2-3, with a possible D match to TRBD2 (6 bases). This CDR3 is built from 14 residues. V was pared by 2 bases and J by 6 bases, with 13 bases between. Germline V lookup: CDR1 SGDLS, CDR2 YYNGEE. In DNA form, the CDR3 reads TGTGCCAGCAGCGTCCGTCCAGGAGGGGATACGCAGTATTTT. Protein product: CASSVRPGGDTQYF.

The chain recombines TRBV14 with TRBJ2-7; 9 nucleotides agree with TRBD1. With V trimmed by 2 bases and J by 4 bases, 12 bases remained unmatched. Germline-derived CDR1 and CDR2 are SGHDN and FVKESK. The CDR3 totals 17 residues. The CDR3 nucleotides read TGTGCCAGCAGCCAACCTTCAGCGGGGACAGGGAGATACGAGCAGTACTTC. Translation gives CASSQPSAGTGRYEQYF.

This chain uses TRBV2 with TRBJ2-3; D is ambiguous. The germline V and J ends were trimmed by 4 bases and 4 bases, with 12 bases remaining between them. This CDR3 spans 14 amino acids. Germline CDR1 SNHLY, CDR2 FYNNEI. CDR3 DNA: TGTGCCAGCAGTGTTGTCTACTTGGCAGATACGCAGTATTTT. Its protein is CASSVVYLADTQYF.

This clone appeared once. The gene calls are TRBV18 and TRBJ2-1, with TRBD1 matching over 9 bases. Germline trimming cut 3 bases from V and 9 bases from J; bases unmatched to any gene: 9. From germline, CDR1 is KGHSH and CDR2 LQKENI. The CDR3 loop spans 15 amino acids. The CDR3 reads CASSPPTGGGGEQFF. The CDR3 bases are TGTGCCAGCTCACCCCCGACAGGGGGTGGTGGTGAGCAGTTCTTC.

This chain connects TRBV28 to TRBJ2-7; possibly TRBD2 for D (6 bases). CDR1 and CDR2 (germline): MDHEN, SYDVKM. The length of the CDR3 is 16 residues. V was trimmed by 4 bases and J by 6 bases, leaving 22 bases between them. In DNA form, the CDR3 reads TGTGCCAGCAGTTCCTTTCCCGGGGGTTCCAAGGGCGAGCAGTACTTC. Translation: CASSSFPGGSKGEQYF.

The chain joins TRBV10-3 to TRBJ1-3, with D possibly TRBD1 on 5 matching bases. The CDR3 has 17 residues. Trimming shortened V by 6 bases and J by 1 base, and 19 bases separated the two germline ends. Germline V gene data show CDR1 as ENHRY and CDR2 as SYGVKD. CDR3 in DNA: TGTGCCATCAGCGATGGGGCCCCAGGGTTTTCTGGAAACACCATATATTTT. Amino acids: CAISDGAPGFSGNTIYF.

The rearrangement links TRBV7-3 to TRBJ2-3; TRBD2 aligns across 8 bases. The CDR3 is made up of 14 amino acids. Trimming took 5 bases from V and 6 from J; bases not matched to a gene: 7. Germline CDR1 reads SGHTA; CDR2 reads FQGTGA. The CDR3 nucleotides are TGTGCCAGCAGCGCGGGGGGCCGGGCGGATACGCAGTATTTT. The encoded protein is CASSAGGRADTQYF.

This clone was seen a single time. V and J are TRBV30 and TRBJ2-7; 9 bases match TRBD2. Germline V gene data show CDR1 as GTSNPN and CDR2 as SVGIG (reference sequence). The CDR3 sequence is 17 residues long. Trimming removed 1 base from V and 0 bases from J; junction bases left unmatched: 10. This CDR3 reads CAWSGMRTSAFSYEQYF. CDR3 in DNA: TGTGCCTGGAGTGGTATGAGGACTAGCGCCTTCTCCTACGAGCAGTACTTC.

Remarks on this clone: This specimen includes other DNA sequences encoding the same CDR3. The chain recombines TRBV7-9 with TRBJ2-2, with a tentative D call TRBD2 (6 bases). Trimming left V 5 bases short and J 5 bases short, with 6 bases between. The CDR3 contains 12 residues. Germline V gene data show CDR1 as SEHNR and CDR2 as FQNEAQ (reference sequence). The CDR3 loop reads CASSRGTGELFF. Here the CDR3 DNA reads TGTGCCAGCAGCCGGGGGACCGGGGAGCTGTTTTTT. The entire variable domain, with the rest obtained from reference TRBV7-9 and TRBJ2-2, is as follows: DTGVSQNPRHKITKRGQNVTFRCDPISEHNRLYWYRQTLGQGPEFLTYFQNEAQLEKSRLLSDRFSAERPKGSFSTLEIQRTEQGDSAMYLCASSRGTGELFFGEGSRLTVL.

CDR3 in DNA: TGTGCCAGTAGTATCCCCCGGCGAAATAGCAATCAGCCCCAGCATTTT. Its protein is CASSIPRRNSNQPQHF. The chain recombines TRBV19 with TRBJ1-5, with D unclear. Germline V gene data show CDR1 as LNHDA and CDR2 as SQIVND (reference sequence). This CDR3 is 16 amino acids long. Trimming removed 3 bases at V and 0 bases at J, with 12 bases between.

The chain employs TRBV10-2 and TRBJ2-3; tentative D call: TRBD2 (6 bases). The CDR3 covers 15 residues. Per germline, CDR1 WSHSY and CDR2 SAAADI. Trimming stripped 4 bases from V and 2 bases from J, with 13 bases between. For the CDR3, the DNA is TGCGCCAGCAGTGTGGGGACTCTACTCACAGATACGCAGTATTTT. Amino acid sequence: CASSVGTLLTDTQYF.

This chain links TRBV9 with TRBJ2-7; weak D call: TRBD2 (6 bases). There are 15 residues in the CDR3. Germline V gives CDR1 SGDLS, CDR2 YYNGEE. V gave up 7 bases and J gave up 6 bases, with 23 bases separating them. The CDR3 loop is CASGKSGDATREQYF. The DNA of the CDR3 is TGTGCCAGCGGAAAGTCGGGGGACGCCACTCGCGAGCAGTACTTC.

The rearrangement links TRBV7-9 to TRBJ1-5; a possible D gene is TRBD1 (5 bases). The CDR3 has 14 amino acids. From germline, CDR1 is SEHNR and CDR2 FQNEAQ (reference sequence). Trimming removed 5 bases from V and 2 bases from J, with 10 bases in between. The CDR3 sequence: CASSPREGNQPQHF. CDR3 nucleotides: TGTGCCAGCAGCCCCAGGGAAGGCAATCAGCCCCAGCATTTT. The variable domain in full, completed from reference TRBV7-9 and TRBJ1-5, reads DTGVSQNPRHKITKRGQNVTFRCDPISEHNRLYWYRQTLGQGPEFLTYFQNEAQLEKSRLLSDRFSAERPKGSFSTLEIQRTEQGDSAMYLCASSPREGNQPQHFGDGTRLSIL.

The chain combines TRBV10-3 with TRBJ2-7, with a weak D call TRBD2 (7 bases). Germline loops: CDR1 ENHRY, CDR2 SYGVKD. The CDR3 totals 15 residues. Trimming shortened V by 10 bases and J by 6 bases, and 25 bases separated the two germline ends. The CDR3 DNA is TGTGCCACCACGGGGGGCGCGGGCGAGTCTGGCGAGCAGTACTTC. Translating gives CATTGGAGESGEQYF.

The count of this clone is one. V gene TRBV28 combines with J gene TRBJ1-2, with TRBD1 as a possible D gene (5 bases). The CDR3 is 15 amino acids. With 10 bases removed from V and 3 bases from J, the gap between germline ends came to 21 bases. Germline CDR1 MDHEN, CDR2 SYDVKM. Here the CDR3 reads CAIAPPGRNDYGYTF. CDR3 sequence (DNA): TGTGCCATCGCCCCCCCGGGACGGAACGACTATGGCTACACCTTC.

The CDR3 bases are TGTGCCTGGCGCCGCTTGGGGGGCTCTGGGGCCAACGTCCTGACTTTC. It specifies CAWRRLGGSGANVLTF. The chain couples TRBV30 to TRBJ2-6; D might be TRBD2 (6 bases). V lost 5 bases and J lost 0, with 14 bases in between. This CDR3 comprises 16 residues. Germline CDR1 and CDR2: GTSNPN and SVGIG (reference sequence).

V usage is TRBV6-5 and J usage is TRBJ2-2; D gene unclear. This CDR3 is 13 amino acids long. Between the trimmed V and J ends, which lost 6 bases and 5 bases, there was a span of 10 bases. Germline V gene data show CDR1 as MNHEY and CDR2 as SVGAGI. CDR3 coding DNA: TGTGCCAGCAGCCAAGGTGTAACCGGGGAGCTGTTTTTT. Translated: CASSQGVTGELFF.

V and J are TRBV18 and TRBJ2-7; D possibly corresponds to TRBD1 (6 bases). Germline values: CDR1 KGHSH, CDR2 LQKENI. V was pared by 2 bases and J by 2 bases, with 13 bases between. The CDR3 contains 15 residues. The CDR3 loop is CASSPGQAGAYEQYF. CDR3 sequence (DNA): TGTGCCAGCTCACCAGGTCAGGCAGGGGCCTACGAGCAGTACTTC.

The chain links TRBV7-2 to TRBJ2-1; D may be TRBD2 (6 bases). The germline V gene has CDR1 SGHTA and CDR2 FQGNSA. The ends were cut back, 6 bases at V and 8 bases at J, with 17 bases in the middle. The CDR3 has 14 amino acids. The CDR3 DNA is TGTGCCAGCAGACCGGGACTGGCTGGGGATGAGCAGTTCTTC. Encoded protein: CASRPGLAGDEQFF.